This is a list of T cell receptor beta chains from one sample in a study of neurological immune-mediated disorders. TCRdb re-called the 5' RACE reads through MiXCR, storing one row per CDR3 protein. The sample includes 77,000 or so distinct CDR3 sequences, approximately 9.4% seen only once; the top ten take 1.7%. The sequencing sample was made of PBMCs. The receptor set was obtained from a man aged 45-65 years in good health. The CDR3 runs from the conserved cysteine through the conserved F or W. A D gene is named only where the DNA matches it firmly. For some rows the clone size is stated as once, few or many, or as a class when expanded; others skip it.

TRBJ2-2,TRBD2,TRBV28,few,CASSLWGLASGTGELFF,TGTGCCAGCAGTTTATGGGGACTGGCTAGCGGGACCGGGGAGCTGTTTTTT
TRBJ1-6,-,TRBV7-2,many,CASSLAGSPLHF,TGTGCCAGCAGCTTAGCTGGGTCACCCCTCCACTTT
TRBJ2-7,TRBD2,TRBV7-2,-,CSNSLRRAGEGIEQYF,TGTTCCAACAGCTTACGTCGAGCGGGAGAAGGTATCGAGCAGTACTTC
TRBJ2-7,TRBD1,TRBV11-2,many,CASSLAGPGQGNYEQYF,TGTGCCAGCAGCTTAGCCGGCCCCGGACAGGGAAACTACGAGCAGTACTTC
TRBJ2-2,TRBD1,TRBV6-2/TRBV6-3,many,CASRGQGAGELFF,TGTGCCAGCAGGGGACAGGGGGCCGGGGAGCTGTTTTTT
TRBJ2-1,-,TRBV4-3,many,CASSQVVSFNEQFF,TGCGCCAGCAGCCAAGTAGTATCCTTCAATGAGCAGTTCTTC
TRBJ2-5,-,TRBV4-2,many,CASSQRGQLETQYF,TGTGCCAGCAGCCAACGTGGACAGTTGGAGACCCAGTACTTC
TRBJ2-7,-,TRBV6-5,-,CASSPGTPLSYEQYF,TGTGCCAGCAGCCCCGGGACACCCCTCTCCTACGAGCAGTACTTC
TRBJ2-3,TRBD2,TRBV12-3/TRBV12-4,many,CASRSGGLITDTQYF,TGTGCCAGCAGATCGGGGGGACTCATCACAGATACGCAGTATTTT
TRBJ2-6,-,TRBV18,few,CASSLYSSGANVLTF,TGTGCCAGCTCACTCTACAGCTCTGGGGCCAACGTCCTGACTTTC
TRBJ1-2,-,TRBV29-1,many,CSSSTIANYGYTF,TGCAGCTCATCCACTATAGCTAACTATGGCTACACCTTC
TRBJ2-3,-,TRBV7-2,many,CASSLGGTESTDTQYF,TGTGCCAGCAGCCTCGGCGGCACGGAAAGCACAGATACGCAGTATTTT
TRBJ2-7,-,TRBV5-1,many,CASSPDSSYEQYF,TGCGCCAGCAGCCCTGACAGCTCCTACGAGCAGTACTTC
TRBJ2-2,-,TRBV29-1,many,CSVAPGTGELFF,TGCAGCGTTGCCCCTGGAACCGGGGAGCTGTTTTTT
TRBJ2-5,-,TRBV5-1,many,CASSSSQGIQETQYF,TGCGCCAGCAGCTCGTCACAGGGTATCCAAGAGACCCAGTACTTC
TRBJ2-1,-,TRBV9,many,CASSVAPGDNEQFF,TGTGCCAGCAGCGTTGCGCCCGGGGACAATGAGCAGTTCTTC
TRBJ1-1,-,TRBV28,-,CASNVGRANTEVFF,TGTGCCAGCAACGTGGGTCGGGCGAACACTGAAGTTTTCTTT
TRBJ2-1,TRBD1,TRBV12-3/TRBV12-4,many,CASKMLGQGTNEQFF,TGTGCCAGCAAGATGCTCGGACAGGGGACCAATGAGCAGTTCTTC
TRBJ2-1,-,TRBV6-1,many,CASSVEILWTYNEQFF,TGTGCCAGCAGTGTAGAGATCCTCTGGACTTACAATGAGCAGTTCTTC
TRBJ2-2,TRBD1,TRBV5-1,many,CASSDEGARYTGELFF,TGCGCCAGCAGCGATGAGGGGGCGCGTTACACCGGGGAGCTGTTTTTT
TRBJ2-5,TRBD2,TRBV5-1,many,CASSLVGTSGRAERETQYF,TGCGCCAGCAGCTTGGTCGGGACTAGCGGGAGGGCCGAACGGGAGACCCAGTACTTC
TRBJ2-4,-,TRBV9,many,CASSAFGGKNIQYF,TGTGCCAGCAGCGCCTTCGGGGGCAAAAACATTCAGTACTTC
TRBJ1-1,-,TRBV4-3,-,CASSPQEYTEAFF,TGCGCCAGCAGCCCCCAGGAGTACACTGAAGCTTTCTTT
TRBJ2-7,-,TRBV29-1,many,CSSLAQGTHEQYF,TGCAGCTCCCTGGCTCAGGGGACCCACGAGCAGTACTTC
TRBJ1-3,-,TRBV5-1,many,CASSWKEGGAGNTIYF,TGCGCCAGCAGCTGGAAGGAAGGGGGTGCTGGAAACACCATATATTTT
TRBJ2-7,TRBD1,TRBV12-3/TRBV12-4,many,CASRHTGTGTYEQYF,TGTGCCAGCAGGCACACCGGGACAGGGACCTACGAGCAGTACTTC
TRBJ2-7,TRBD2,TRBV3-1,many,CASSQADLAGHSYEQYF,TGTGCCAGCAGCCAAGCCGATCTAGCGGGGCACTCCTACGAGCAGTACTTC
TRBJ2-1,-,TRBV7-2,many,CASSLGSQARIVF,TGTGCCAGCAGCTTAGGGAGCCAGGCCAGGATAGTCTTC